These 6 T cell receptor beta chains originate from one sample sequenced in a study of long-term antiretroviral therapy in people with HIV. Researchers report immunoSEQ v3.0 was run at survey level. TCRdb keeps only in-frame clones here, not all; method: immunoSEQ multiplex PCR. The sample yields under 50,000 clones, around 85% seen once. The starting material was unsorted PBMCs, obtained 3.1 years after starting antiretroviral therapy. The origin of the receptors is a woman aged 45-60 years with HIV.

The gene calls are TRBV12-5 and TRBJ1-5, with 8 positions matching TRBD1. Germline V gives CDR1 LGHNT, CDR2 FRNRAP. The junction had 10 bases not matched to a gene; V was cut back by 4 bases and J by 5 bases. The CDR3 covers 16 residues. This chain's CDR3 is CASGSGTGGLYQPQHF. The CDR3 coding sequence is TGTGCTAGTGGTTCCGGTACAGGGGGGTTATATCAGCCCCAGCATTTT.

The chain links TRBV9 to TRBJ2-2; 8 bases line up with TRBD2. Germline CDR1 reads SGDLS; CDR2 reads YYNGEE. The CDR3 totals 16 residues. The V segment lost 3 bases and the J segment 1 base; nucleotides outside the gene matches: 5. CDR3 DNA sequence: TGTGCCAGCAGCGAAGTGCGGGGGGAGAACACCGGGGAGCTGTTTTTT. The encoded protein is CASSEVRGENTGELFF.

The V and J genes are TRBV6-5 and TRBJ2-3, with D possibly TRBD2 on 6 matching bases. The CDR3 is 14 residues long. Germline V gene lookup returns CDR1 MNHEY and CDR2 SVGAGI. Trimming cost V 6 bases and J 0 bases, with 10 bases left between them. The CDR3 spells CASRVAASTDTQYF. The CDR3 nucleotides read TGTGCCAGCAGGGTAGCGGCTAGCACAGATACGCAGTATTTT.

The CDR3 loop reads CATALASGGSNEQFF. The CDR3 DNA reads TGTGCCACCGCGTTGGCTAGCGGGGGGTCCAATGAGCAGTTCTTC. J is TRBJ2-1 and V is TRBV19, with 11 bases aligning to TRBD2. Germline V gives CDR1 LNHDA, CDR2 SQIVND (reference sequence). The length of the CDR3 is 15 residues. The V gene end was trimmed by 10 bases and the J gene end by 6 bases; junction bases not matched to a gene: 11.

The J gene is TRBJ1-5, the V gene TRBV25-1; 8 bases line up with TRBD1. The germline V gene has CDR1 MGHDK and CDR2 SYGVNS. This CDR3 region has 15 residues. J was trimmed by 0 bases and V by 6 bases; bases with no gene match: 4. This chain's CDR3 is CASSQGAYSNQPQHF. CDR3 nucleotide sequence: TGTGCCAGCAGCCAGGGGGCCTATAGCAATCAGCCCCAGCATTTT.

This chain uses TRBV25-1 with TRBJ1-6; no firm D call. Germline CDR1 reads MGHDK; CDR2 reads SYGVNS. Trimming left V 5 bases short and J 5 bases short, with 13 bases between. The length of the CDR3 is 15 residues. Here the CDR3 reads CASSPPSQDNSPLHF. Written as DNA, the CDR3 is TGTGCCAGCAGTCCCCCGTCCCAAGATAATTCACCCCTCCACTTT.